One sample yielded the 7 T cell receptor beta chains listed below, sequenced in a study of T-cell memory formation after mild COVID-19. From the 5' RACE reads, TCRdb called clonotypes with MiXCR, one entry per CDR3 protein. The sample carries 250,000 to 350,000 distinct CDR3 sequences, approximately 15% recorded once. Sequenced input: PBMCs or a T cell subset sorted from them (not recorded which). The receptors here all came from a man younger than 35 who had mild COVID-19 (a few samples of this study predate the infection). Cell type and time point are not known.

V usage is TRBV5-1 and J usage is TRBJ1-3, with D maybe TRBD1 (5 bases). V lost 3 bases to trimming and J lost 2 bases, with 9 bases between them. Per germline, CDR1 SGHRS and CDR2 YFSETQ. The CDR3 runs 14 residues. CDR3 residues: CASSSGTAGNTIYF. The CDR3 DNA follows: TGCGCCAGCAGCTCAGGGACGGCTGGAAACACCATATATTTT.

Only a few counts were recorded for this clonotype. In DNA, the CDR3 is TGTGCCAGCAGCCGACCCTACAGGGGACCAACCGGGGAGCTGTTTTTT. Its translation: CASSRPYRGPTGELFF. The chain employs TRBV7-9 and TRBJ2-2; 7 bases fit TRBD1. V shed 5 bases and J 5 bases; nucleotides not matched to a gene: 11. Germline CDR1 is SEHNR and CDR2 is FQNEAQ (reference sequence). This CDR3 is 16 amino acids long. Filled out from reference TRBV7-9 and TRBJ2-2, the complete variable domain reads DTGVSQNPRHKITKRGQNVTFRCDPISEHNRLYWYRQTLGQGPEFLTYFQNEAQLEKSRLLSDRFSAERPKGSFSTLEIQRTEQGDSAMYLCASSRPYRGPTGELFFGEGSRLTVL.

This clonotype was counted at least ten times. This chain connects TRBV20-1 to TRBJ2-5, with D possibly being TRBD1 or TRBD2 (6 bases each). Trimming took off 5 bases at V and 0 bases at J, with 13 bases between the two ends. CDR3 size: 14 residues. CDR1 and CDR2 from the germline V gene are DFQATT and SNEGSKA (reference sequence). The CDR3 DNA follows: TGCAGTGCTCGGGGGCTATGGCACCAAGAGACCCAGTACTTC. Residues: CSARGLWHQETQYF.

The V call is TRBV12-3 or TRBV12-4, the J call TRBJ2-2; a weak D match, TRBD2 (5 bases). V was shortened by 3 bases and J by 1 base, with 12 bases between the two germline ends. This CDR3 comprises 16 residues. CDR3 coding DNA: TGTGCCAGCAGTTTGGGAGAGACACTGAACACCGGGGAGCTGTTTTTT. It is translated as CASSLGETLNTGELFF.

This chain joins TRBV12-3 or TRBV12-4 and TRBJ1-5; TRBD1 matches 7 bases. This CDR3 is built from 15 residues. J gave up 8 bases and V 2 bases, and 9 bases lay outside the gene matches. CDR3 nucleotides: TGTGCCAGCAGTTTAATGGGCAGGGGGGAAAAGCCCCAGCATTTT. Translation gives CASSLMGRGEKPQHF.

This clonotype has at least ten counts. V gene TRBV20-1 combines with J gene TRBJ2-1; a possible D gene is TRBD2 (5 bases). Trimming shortened V by 5 bases and J by 4 bases, and 15 bases separated the two germline ends. The CDR3 has 14 residues. Per the germline V gene, CDR1 is DFQATT and CDR2 is SNEGSKA (reference sequence). The CDR3 DNA follows: TGCAGTGCTCCAAAGGCCCCGGGGTACAATGAGCAGTTCTTC. Protein sequence: CSAPKAPGYNEQFF.

This sequence joins TRBV5-1 and TRBJ2-1; D ambiguous. Looked up from germline, CDR1 is SGHRS and CDR2 is YFSETQ. V lost 4 bases and J lost 4, with 12 bases in between. The CDR3 length is 14 residues. This CDR3 reads CASSLLPAYNEQFF. DNA for the CDR3: TGCGCCAGCAGCCTCCTACCAGCATACAATGAGCAGTTCTTC.